The present entry profiles one TCR beta chain with its context. The antigen remains unidentified. The data are from a study of T cells after yellow fever vaccination. Notes on the study in general: Clonotypes appearing in both CD4 and CD8 compartments existed, and their share was small.

TCRdb reprocessed the 5' RACE reads with MiXCR, giving one entry per CDR3 protein. The table records around 590,000 distinct CDR3 sequences, approximately 13% of them present only once. There are 15 residues in the CDR3. Germline lookup yields CDR1 DFQATT and CDR2 SNEGSKA (reference sequence). V was pared by 0 bases and J by 4 bases, with 5 bases of the junction left unmatched. Sequencing was performed on PBMCs, taken on the day of the yellow fever booster vaccination. The chain uses TRBV20-1 and TRBJ2-7; TRBD2 aligns across 11 bases. The clonotype comes from a man aged 25-40 years who received the YFV17D yellow fever vaccine. In DNA, the CDR3 is TGCAGTGCTAGAGATCAGACTAGCGGGAAGTACGAGCAGTACTTC. It is translated as CSARDQTSGKYEQYF.